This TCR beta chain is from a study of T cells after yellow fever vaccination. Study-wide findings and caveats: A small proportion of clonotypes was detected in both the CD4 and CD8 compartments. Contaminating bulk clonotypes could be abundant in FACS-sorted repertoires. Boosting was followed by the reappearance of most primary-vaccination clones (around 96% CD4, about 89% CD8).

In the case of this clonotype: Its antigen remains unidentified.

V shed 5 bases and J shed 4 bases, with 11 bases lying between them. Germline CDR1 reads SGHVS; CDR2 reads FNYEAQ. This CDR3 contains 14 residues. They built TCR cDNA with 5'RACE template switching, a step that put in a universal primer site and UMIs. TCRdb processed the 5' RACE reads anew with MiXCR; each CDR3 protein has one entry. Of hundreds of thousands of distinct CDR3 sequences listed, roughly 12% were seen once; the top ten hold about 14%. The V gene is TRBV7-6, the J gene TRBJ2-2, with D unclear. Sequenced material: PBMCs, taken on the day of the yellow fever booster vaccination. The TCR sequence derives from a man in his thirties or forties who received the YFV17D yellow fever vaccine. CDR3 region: CASSPLQFTGELFF. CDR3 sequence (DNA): TGTGCCAGCAGCCCCTTACAGTTCACCGGGGAGCTGTTTTTT.